The subject of this entry is one TCR beta chain. Vbeta (60) and Jbeta (13) primers were used in the PCR. Here immunoSEQ multiplex PCR was the method, and the copy in TCRdb shows in-frame clones only, minus some. The profile shows more than 100,000 clones, more than 70% of them singletons. The germline gives CDR1 LGHNA, CDR2 YNFKEQ. The V end lost 0 bases, the J end lost 3 bases, and 12 bases lay between the germline ends. The CDR3 runs to 15 residues. The data stem from a study of cytomegalovirus exposure and HLA in healthy donors. The sample taken for sequencing was PBMCs. The TCR originated in a man aged 50 to 59 in good health and CMV-seronegative. The chain recombines TRBV4-2 with TRBJ2-7, with D maybe TRBD2 (7 bases). The CDR3 nucleotides are TGTGCCAGCAGCCAAGATCGGGGGGCGTACTACGAGCAGTACTTC. As protein: CASSQDRGAYYEQYF.